This T cell receptor beta chain was identified in a study of blood T cell repertoires in COVID-19. Authors' data handling: Estimation of nucleated cell counts was performed using reference gene primer amplification. The protocol was immunoSEQ multiplex PCR, while the TCRdb copy is restricted to in-frame clones and leaves out a portion. Clone size and V and J calls were adopted from that table, with D and trimming inferred from the DNA. The repertoire holds under 350,000 clones, 70% to 90% seen once, with 6% to 9% in the top ten. This clone was counted only a few times. The specimen sequenced was peripheral blood. This receptor was identified in a human donor in a cohort sampled during active COVID-19.

In DNA, the CDR3 is TGCACCAGCAGCCAATTTCAGACTAGCGGGTCAAACACCGGGGAGCTGTTTTTT. Protein sequence: CTSSQFQTSGSNTGELFF. This chain joins TRBV1 and TRBJ2-2; the table calls TRBD2, which could not be checked here. TRBV1 is an annotated pseudogene. This CDR3 is built from 18 residues.